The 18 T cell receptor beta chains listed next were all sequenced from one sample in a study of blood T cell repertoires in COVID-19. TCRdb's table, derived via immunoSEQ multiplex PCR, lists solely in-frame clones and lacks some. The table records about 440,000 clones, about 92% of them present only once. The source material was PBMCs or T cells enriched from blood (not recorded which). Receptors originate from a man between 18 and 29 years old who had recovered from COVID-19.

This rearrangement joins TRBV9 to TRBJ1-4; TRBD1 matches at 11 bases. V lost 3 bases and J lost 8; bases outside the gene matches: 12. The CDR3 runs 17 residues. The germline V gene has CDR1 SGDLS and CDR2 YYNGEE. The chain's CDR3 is CASSAERDRGIREKLFF. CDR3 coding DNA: TGTGCCAGCAGCGCTGAGCGGGACAGGGGGATTAGGGAAAAACTGTTTTTT. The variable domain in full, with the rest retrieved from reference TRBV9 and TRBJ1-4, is DSGVTQTPKHLITATGQRVTLRCSPRSGDLSVYWYQQSLDQGLQFLIQYYNGEERAKGNILERFSAQQFPDLHSELNLSSLELGDSALYFCASSAERDRGIREKLFFGSGTQLSVL.

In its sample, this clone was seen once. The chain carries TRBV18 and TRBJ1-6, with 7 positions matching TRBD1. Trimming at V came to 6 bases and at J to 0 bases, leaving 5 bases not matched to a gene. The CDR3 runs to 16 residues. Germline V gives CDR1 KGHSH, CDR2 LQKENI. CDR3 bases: TGTGCCAGCTCGGTACAGGGGAGCTCCTATAATTCACCCCTCCACTTT. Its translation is CASSVQGSSYNSPLHF.

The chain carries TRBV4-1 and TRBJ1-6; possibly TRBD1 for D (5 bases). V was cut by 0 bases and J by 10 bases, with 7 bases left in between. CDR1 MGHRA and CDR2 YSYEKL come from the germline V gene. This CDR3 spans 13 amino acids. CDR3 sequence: CASSQEQASPLHF. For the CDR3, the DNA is TGCGCCAGCAGCCAAGAACAGGCATCACCCCTCCACTTT.

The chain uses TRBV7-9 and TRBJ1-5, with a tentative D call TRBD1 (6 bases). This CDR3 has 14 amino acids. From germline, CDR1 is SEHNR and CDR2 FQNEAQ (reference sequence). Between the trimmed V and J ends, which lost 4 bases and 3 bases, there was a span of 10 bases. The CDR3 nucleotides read TGTGCCAGCAGCTCGGACAGCCACAATCAGCCCCAGCATTTT. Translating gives CASSSDSHNQPQHF.

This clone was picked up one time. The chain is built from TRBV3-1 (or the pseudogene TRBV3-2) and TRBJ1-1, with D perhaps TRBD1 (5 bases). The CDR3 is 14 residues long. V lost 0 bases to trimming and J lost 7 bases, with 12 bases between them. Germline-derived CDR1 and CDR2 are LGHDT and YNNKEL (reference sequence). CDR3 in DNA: TGTGCCAGCAGCCAAGATCGATTGGGACTTGAAGCTTTCTTT. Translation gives CASSQDRLGLEAFF.

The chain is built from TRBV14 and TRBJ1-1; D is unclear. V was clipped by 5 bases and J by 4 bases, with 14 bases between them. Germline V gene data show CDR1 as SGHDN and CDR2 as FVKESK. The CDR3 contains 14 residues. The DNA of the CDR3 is TGTGCCAGCAGCGTCCGGAGAGGTAGCACTGAAGCTTTCTTT. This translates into CASSVRRGSTEAFF.

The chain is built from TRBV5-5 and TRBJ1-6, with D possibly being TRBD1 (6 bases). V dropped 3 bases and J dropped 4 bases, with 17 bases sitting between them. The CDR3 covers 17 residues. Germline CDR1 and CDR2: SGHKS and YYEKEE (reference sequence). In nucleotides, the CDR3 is TGTGCCAGCAGCTCTTATGCAGGGGCAGGGTATAATTCACCCCTCCACTTT. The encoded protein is CASSSYAGAGYNSPLHF. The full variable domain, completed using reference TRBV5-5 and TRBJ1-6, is DAGVTQSPTHLIKTRGQQVTLRCSPISGHKSVSWYQQVLGQGPQFIFQYYEKEERGRGNFPDRFSARQFPNYSSELNVNALLLGDSALYLCASSSYAGAGYNSPLHFGNGTRLTVT.

The CDR3 DNA follows: TGTGCCAGCAGTCCCCTCCGGTCAGGGGGCACAGATACGCAGTATTTT. It encodes CASSPLRSGGTDTQYF. The chain combines TRBV27 with TRBJ2-3, with TRBD1 as a possible D gene (6 bases). V was clipped by 5 bases and J by 1 base, with 16 bases between them. This CDR3 is 16 amino acids long. Germline V gene sequence: CDR1 MNHEY, CDR2 SMNVEV (reference sequence).

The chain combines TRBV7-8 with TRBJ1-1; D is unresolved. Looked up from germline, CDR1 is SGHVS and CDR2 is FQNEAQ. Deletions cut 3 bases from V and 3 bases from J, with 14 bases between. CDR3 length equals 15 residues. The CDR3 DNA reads TGTGCCAGCAGCTTTTGGGCCCCTTCCGACACTGAAGCTTTCTTT. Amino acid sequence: CASSFWAPSDTEAFF.

CDR3 sequence reads: CASSDRQGTDTEAFF. For the CDR3, the DNA is TGTGCCAGTAGTGACAGACAGGGAACGGACACTGAAGCTTTCTTT. This chain joins TRBV19 and TRBJ1-1, with 7 bases matching TRBD1. The CDR3 is 15 residues long. Germline lookup yields CDR1 LNHDA and CDR2 SQIVND (reference sequence). Trimming cost V 5 bases and J 3 bases; bases outside gene matches: 9.

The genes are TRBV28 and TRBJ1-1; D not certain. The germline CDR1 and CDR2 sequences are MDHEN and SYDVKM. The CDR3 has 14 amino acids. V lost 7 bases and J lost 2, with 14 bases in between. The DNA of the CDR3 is TGTGCCAGCAAAGTCCGAGGATCTAACACTGAAGCTTTCTTT. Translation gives CASKVRGSNTEAFF.

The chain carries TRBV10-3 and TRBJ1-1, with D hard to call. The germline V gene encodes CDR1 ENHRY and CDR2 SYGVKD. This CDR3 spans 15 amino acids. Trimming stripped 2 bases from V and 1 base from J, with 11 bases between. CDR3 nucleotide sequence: TGTGCCATCAGTGAGAAGGAGGTGGGGAACACTGAAGCTTTCTTT. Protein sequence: CAISEKEVGNTEAFF.

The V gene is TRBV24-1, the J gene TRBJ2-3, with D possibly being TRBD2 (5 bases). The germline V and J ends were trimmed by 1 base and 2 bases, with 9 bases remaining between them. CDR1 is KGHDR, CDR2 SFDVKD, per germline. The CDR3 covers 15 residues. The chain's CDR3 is CATSDFRGNTDTQYF. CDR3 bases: TGTGCCACCAGTGATTTCCGGGGTAACACAGATACGCAGTATTTT.

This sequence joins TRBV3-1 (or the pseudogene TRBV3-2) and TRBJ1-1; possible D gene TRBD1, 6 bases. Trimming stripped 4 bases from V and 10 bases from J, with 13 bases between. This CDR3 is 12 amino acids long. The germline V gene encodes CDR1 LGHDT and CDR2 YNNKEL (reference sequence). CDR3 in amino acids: CASSPKTGRAFF. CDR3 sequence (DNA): TGTGCCAGCAGCCCAAAAACAGGGAGAGCTTTCTTT.

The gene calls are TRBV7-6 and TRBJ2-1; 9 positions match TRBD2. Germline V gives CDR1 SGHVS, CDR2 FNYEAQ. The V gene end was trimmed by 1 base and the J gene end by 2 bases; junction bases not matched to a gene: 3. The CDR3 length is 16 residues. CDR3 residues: CASSLVASGTYNEQFF. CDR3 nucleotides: TGTGCCAGCAGCTTAGTGGCTAGCGGGACCTACAATGAGCAGTTCTTC.

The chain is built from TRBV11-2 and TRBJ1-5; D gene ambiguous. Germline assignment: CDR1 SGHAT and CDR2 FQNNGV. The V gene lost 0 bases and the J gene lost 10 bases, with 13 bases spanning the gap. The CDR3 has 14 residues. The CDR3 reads CASSLEARRNPQHF. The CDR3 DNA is TGTGCCAGCAGCTTAGAGGCTCGGAGGAATCCCCAGCATTTT.

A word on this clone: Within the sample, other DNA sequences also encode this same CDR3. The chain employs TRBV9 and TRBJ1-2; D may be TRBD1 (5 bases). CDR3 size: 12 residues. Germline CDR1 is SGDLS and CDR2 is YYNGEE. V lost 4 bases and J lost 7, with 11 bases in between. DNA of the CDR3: TGTGCCAGCAGCCAGGGTTTTCGTGGCTACACCTTC. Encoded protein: CASSQGFRGYTF.

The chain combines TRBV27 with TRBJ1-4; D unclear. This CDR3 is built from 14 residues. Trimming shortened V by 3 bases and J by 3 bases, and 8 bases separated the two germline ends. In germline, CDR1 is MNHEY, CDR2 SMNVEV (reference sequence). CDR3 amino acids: CASSLGYPNEKLFF. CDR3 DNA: TGTGCCAGCAGTTTGGGCTACCCTAATGAAAAACTGTTTTTT.